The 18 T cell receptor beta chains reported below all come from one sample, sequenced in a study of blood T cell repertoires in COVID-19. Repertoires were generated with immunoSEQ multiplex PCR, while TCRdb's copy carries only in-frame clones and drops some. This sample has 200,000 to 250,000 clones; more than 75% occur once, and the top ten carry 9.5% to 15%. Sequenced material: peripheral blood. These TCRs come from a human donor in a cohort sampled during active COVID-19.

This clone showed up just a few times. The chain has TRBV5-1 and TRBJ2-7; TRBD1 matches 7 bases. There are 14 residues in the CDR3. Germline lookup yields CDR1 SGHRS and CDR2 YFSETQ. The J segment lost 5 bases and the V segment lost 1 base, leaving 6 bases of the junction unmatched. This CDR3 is CASSLLQGNNEQYF. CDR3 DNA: TGCGCCAGCAGCTTGCTACAGGGGAACAACGAGCAGTACTTC.

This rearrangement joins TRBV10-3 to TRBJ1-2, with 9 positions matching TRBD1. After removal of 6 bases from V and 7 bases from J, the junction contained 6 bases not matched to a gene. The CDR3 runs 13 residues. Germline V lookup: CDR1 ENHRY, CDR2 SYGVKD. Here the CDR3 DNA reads TGTGCCATCAGCGAGGACAGGGGTCGTGGCTACACCTTC. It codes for CAISEDRGRGYTF.

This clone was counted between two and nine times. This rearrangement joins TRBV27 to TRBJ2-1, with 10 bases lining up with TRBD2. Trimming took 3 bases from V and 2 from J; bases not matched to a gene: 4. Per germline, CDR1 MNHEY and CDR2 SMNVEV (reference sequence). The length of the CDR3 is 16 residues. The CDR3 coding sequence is TGTGCCAGCAGTTTCTCAACTAGCGGGGCCTACAATGAGCAGTTCTTC. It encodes CASSFSTSGAYNEQFF.

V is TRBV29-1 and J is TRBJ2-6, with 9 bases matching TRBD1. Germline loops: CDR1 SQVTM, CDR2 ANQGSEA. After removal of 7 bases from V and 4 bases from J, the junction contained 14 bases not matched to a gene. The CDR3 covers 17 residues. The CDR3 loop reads CSADTGQGVAGANVLTF. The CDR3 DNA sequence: TGCAGCGCTGATACGGGACAGGGAGTCGCCGGGGCCAACGTCCTGACTTTC.

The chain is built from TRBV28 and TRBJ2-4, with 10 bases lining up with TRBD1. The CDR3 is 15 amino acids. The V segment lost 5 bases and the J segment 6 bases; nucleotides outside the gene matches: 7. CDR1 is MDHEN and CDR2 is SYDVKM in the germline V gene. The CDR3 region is CASSPPGQGINIQYF. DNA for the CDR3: TGTGCCAGCAGTCCACCGGGACAGGGGATAAACATTCAGTACTTC.

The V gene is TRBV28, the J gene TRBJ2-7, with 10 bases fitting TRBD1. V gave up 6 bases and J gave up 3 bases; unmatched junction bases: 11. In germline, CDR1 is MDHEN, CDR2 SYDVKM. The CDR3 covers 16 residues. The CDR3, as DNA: TGTGCCAGCAGGTTTGAGGGCCGGGACAGGGGCTACGAGCAGTACTTC. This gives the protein CASRFEGRDRGYEQYF.

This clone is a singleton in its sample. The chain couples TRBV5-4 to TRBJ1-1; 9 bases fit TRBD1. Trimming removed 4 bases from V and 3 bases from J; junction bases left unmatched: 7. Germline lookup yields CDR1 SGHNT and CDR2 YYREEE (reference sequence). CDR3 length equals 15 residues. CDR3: CASSLPQGADTEAFF. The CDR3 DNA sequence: TGTGCCAGCAGCCTACCACAGGGGGCGGACACTGAAGCTTTCTTT.

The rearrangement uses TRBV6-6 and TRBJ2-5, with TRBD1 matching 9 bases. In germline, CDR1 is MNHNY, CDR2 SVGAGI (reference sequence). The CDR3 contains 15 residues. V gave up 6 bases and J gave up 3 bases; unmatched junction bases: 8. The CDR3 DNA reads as TGTGCCAGCAGGAGCCGGGACAGGGAAGAAGAGACCCAGTACTTC. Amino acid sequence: CASRSRDREEETQYF.

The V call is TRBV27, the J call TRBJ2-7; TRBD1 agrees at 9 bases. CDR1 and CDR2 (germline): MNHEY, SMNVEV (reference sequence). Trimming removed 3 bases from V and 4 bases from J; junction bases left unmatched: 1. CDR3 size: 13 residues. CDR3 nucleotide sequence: TGTGCCAGCAGTTTTGGACAGGGGTACGAGCAGTACTTC. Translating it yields CASSFGQGYEQYF.

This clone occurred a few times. CDR3 sequence: CASSRFGLAGDVYEQYF. The CDR3 nucleotides read TGTGCCAGCAGCCGCTTCGGACTAGCGGGGGATGTTTACGAGCAGTACTTC. The genes are TRBV5-5 and TRBJ2-7; 13 bases match TRBD2. The CDR3 consists of 17 residues. Germline loops: CDR1 SGHKS, CDR2 YYEKEE (reference sequence). V lost 4 bases, J lost 4 bases, and 11 bases stayed unmatched.

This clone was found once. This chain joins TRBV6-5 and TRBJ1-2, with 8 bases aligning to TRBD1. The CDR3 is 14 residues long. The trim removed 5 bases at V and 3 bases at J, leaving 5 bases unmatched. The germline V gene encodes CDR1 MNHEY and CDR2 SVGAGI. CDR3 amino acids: CASSRTGSHYGYTF. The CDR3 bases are TGTGCCAGCAGTAGGACAGGGAGCCACTATGGCTACACCTTC.

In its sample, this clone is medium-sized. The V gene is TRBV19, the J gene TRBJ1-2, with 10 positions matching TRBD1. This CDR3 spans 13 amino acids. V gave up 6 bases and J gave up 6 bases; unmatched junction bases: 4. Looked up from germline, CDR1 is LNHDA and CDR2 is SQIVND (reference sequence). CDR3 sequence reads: CASSDRGLDGYTF. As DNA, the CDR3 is TGTGCCAGTAGCGACAGGGGGCTGGATGGCTACACCTTC.

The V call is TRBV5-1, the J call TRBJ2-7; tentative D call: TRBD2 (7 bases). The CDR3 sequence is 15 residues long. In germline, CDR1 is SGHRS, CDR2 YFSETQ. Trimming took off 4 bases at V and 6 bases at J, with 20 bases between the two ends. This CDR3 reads CASSGGGGVLIEQYF. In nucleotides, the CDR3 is TGCGCCAGCAGCGGAGGGGGAGGGGTACTAATCGAGCAGTACTTC.

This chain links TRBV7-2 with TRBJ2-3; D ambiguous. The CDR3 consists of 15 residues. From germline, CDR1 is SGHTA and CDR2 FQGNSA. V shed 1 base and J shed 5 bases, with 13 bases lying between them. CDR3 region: CASSLVAREEDTQYF. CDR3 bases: TGTGCCAGCAGCTTAGTGGCTAGAGAGGAAGATACGCAGTATTTT.

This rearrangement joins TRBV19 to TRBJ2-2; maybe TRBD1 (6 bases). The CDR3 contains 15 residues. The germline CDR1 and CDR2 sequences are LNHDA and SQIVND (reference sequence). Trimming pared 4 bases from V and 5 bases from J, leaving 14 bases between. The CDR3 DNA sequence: TGTGCCAGTAGTACACGTACAGGGATTACCGGGGAGCTGTTTTTT. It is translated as CASSTRTGITGELFF.

The CDR3 DNA reads TGTGCCAGCAGTTACCCAACTAGCGGGGGCCGCACAGATACGCAGTATTTT. This encodes CASSYPTSGGRTDTQYF. V usage is TRBV6-2 or TRBV6-3 and J usage is TRBJ2-3; 11 nucleotides line up with TRBD2. Germline V gives CDR1 MNHEY, CDR2 SVGEGT. With 2 bases clipped from V and 1 base from J, the junction kept 5 bases outside the gene matches. The CDR3 extends over 17 amino acids.

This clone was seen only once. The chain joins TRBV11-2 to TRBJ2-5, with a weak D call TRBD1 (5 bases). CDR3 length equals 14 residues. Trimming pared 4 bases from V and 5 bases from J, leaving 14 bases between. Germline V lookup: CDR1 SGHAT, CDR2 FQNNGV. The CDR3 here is CASSWGGLKETQYF. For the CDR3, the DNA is TGTGCCAGCAGCTGGGGCGGTCTTAAGGAGACCCAGTACTTC.

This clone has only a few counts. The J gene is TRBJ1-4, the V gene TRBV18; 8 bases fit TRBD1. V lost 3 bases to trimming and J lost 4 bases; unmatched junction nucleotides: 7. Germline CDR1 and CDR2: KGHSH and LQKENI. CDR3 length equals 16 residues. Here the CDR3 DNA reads TGTGCCAGCTCACCCGGACAGGGTATCGGTAATGAAAAACTGTTTTTT. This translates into CASSPGQGIGNEKLFF. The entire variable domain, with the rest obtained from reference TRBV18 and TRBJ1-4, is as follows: NAGVMQNPRHLVRRRGQEARLRCSPMKGHSHVYWYRQLPEEGLKFMVYLQKENIIDESGMPKERFSAEFPKEGPSILRIQQVVRGDSAAYFCASSPGQGIGNEKLFFGSGTQLSVL.